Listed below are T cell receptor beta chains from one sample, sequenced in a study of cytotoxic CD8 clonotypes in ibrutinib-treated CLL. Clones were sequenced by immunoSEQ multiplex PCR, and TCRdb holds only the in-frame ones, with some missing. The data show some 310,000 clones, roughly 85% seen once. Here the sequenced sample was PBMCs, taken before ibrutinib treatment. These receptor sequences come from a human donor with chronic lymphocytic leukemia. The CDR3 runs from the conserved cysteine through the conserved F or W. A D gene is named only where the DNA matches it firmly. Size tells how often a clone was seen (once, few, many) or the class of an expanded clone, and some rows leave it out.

cdr3_nt: TGTGCCAGCAGCATGGACAGGGCAAGAGGGACAGATACGCAGTATTTT; cdr3_aa: CASSMDRARGTDTQYF; clone_size: -; d_call: TRBD1; v_call: TRBV7-2; j_call: TRBJ2-3
cdr3_nt: TGCAGCGCCGAAATGACAGGGGGTACCTACGAGCAGTACTTC; cdr3_aa: CSAEMTGGTYEQYF; clone_size: -; d_call: TRBD1; v_call: TRBV29-1; j_call: TRBJ2-7
cdr3_nt: TGTGCCAGCAGTGACAGGGTCTATGGCTACACCTTC; cdr3_aa: CASSDRVYGYTF; clone_size: once; d_call: -; v_call: TRBV6-1; j_call: TRBJ1-2
cdr3_nt: TGTGCCAGCAGTTACTCGAGAGACGTTGGTGAAAAACTGTTTTTT; cdr3_aa: CASSYSRDVGEKLFF; clone_size: few; d_call: -; v_call: TRBV6-5; j_call: TRBJ1-4
cdr3_nt: TGCAGCGTGGACCCTCAGGGGGCGTTCACTGAAGCTTTCTTT; cdr3_aa: CSVDPQGAFTEAFF; clone_size: -; d_call: TRBD1; v_call: TRBV29-1; j_call: TRBJ1-1
cdr3_nt: TGTGCCAGTAGTGACCCCGGGACAGATAGCAATCAGCCCCAGCATTTT; cdr3_aa: CASSDPGTDSNQPQHF; clone_size: -; d_call: TRBD1; v_call: TRBV19; j_call: TRBJ1-5
cdr3_nt: TGCGCCAGCAGCCAAGGACTAGCGGGTATTCAAGAGACCCAGTACTTC; cdr3_aa: CASSQGLAGIQETQYF; clone_size: -; d_call: TRBD2; v_call: TRBV4-1; j_call: TRBJ2-5
cdr3_nt: TGTGCCTGGAGCCCTCAATGGGCGGACGAGCACACAGATACGCAGTATTTT; cdr3_aa: CAWSPQWADEHTDTQYF; clone_size: -; d_call: -; v_call: TRBV30; j_call: TRBJ2-3
cdr3_nt: TGTGCCAGCAGTTACCACGGGATCAAGTACGAGCAGTACTTC; cdr3_aa: CASSYHGIKYEQYF; clone_size: -; d_call: -; v_call: TRBV6-5; j_call: TRBJ2-7
cdr3_nt: TGTGCCAGCAGCTTAGGCGGGCATACGCAGTATTTT; cdr3_aa: CASSLGGHTQYF; clone_size: -; d_call: -; v_call: TRBV7-8; j_call: TRBJ2-3
cdr3_nt: TGTGCCAGCAGTGAATACGGGACAGTTGACAATCAGCCCCAGCATTTT; cdr3_aa: CASSEYGTVDNQPQHF; clone_size: -; d_call: TRBD1; v_call: TRBV25-1; j_call: TRBJ1-5
cdr3_nt: TGTGCCAGCAGCACCTCCTCTGGAAACACCATATATTTT; cdr3_aa: CASSTSSGNTIYF; clone_size: -; d_call: -; v_call: TRBV9; j_call: TRBJ1-3
cdr3_nt: TGTGCCAGCACTTTTATCCATCGACCGACTGACGAGCAGTACTTC; cdr3_aa: CASTFIHRPTDEQYF; clone_size: -; d_call: -; v_call: TRBV27; j_call: TRBJ2-7
cdr3_nt: TGTGCCAGCAGCCCGAGAGGGGTCATTGAAAAACTGTTTTTT; cdr3_aa: CASSPRGVIEKLFF; clone_size: -; d_call: -; v_call: TRBV9; j_call: TRBJ1-4
cdr3_nt: TGTGCCTGGACCACTGGACAGGGGCGGGTCTATGGCTACACCTTC; cdr3_aa: CAWTTGQGRVYGYTF; clone_size: -; d_call: TRBD1; v_call: TRBV30; j_call: TRBJ1-2
cdr3_nt: TGCAGCGTTGCCGCAAGCTACGAGCAGTACTTC; cdr3_aa: CSVAASYEQYF; clone_size: few; d_call: -; v_call: TRBV29-1; j_call: TRBJ2-7
cdr3_nt: TGTGCCACTCTAGCGGGATCGAGCTCCTACAATGAGCAGTTCTTC; cdr3_aa: CATLAGSSSYNEQFF; clone_size: -; d_call: TRBD2; v_call: TRBV30; j_call: TRBJ2-1